These T cell receptor beta chains were read from a single sample in a study of early T cells in non-severe SARS-CoV-2 infection. TCRdb analysed the 5' RACE reads with MiXCR anew, one entry per CDR3 protein. This table holds 55,000 to 75,000 distinct CDR3 sequences, approximately 10% found once. The sequencing sample was made of whole blood. These receptors all come from an adult who was a healthcare worker with PCR-confirmed SARS-CoV-2 infection or an uninfected control (not recorded which). CDR3s leave out the opening cysteine and the closing phenylalanine or tryptophan. Fields, in order: J gene, V gene, CDR3 protein.

>TRBJ1-1|TRBV18
ASSPQWGYDTEAF
>TRBJ1-3|TRBV6-5
ASSAGAGDTIY
>TRBJ2-3|TRBV4-1
ASSHRLAGVTSTDTQY
>TRBJ2-3|TRBV5-5
ASSWGPFTDTQY
>TRBJ2-4|TRBV10-3
AISDGGAAKNIQY
>TRBJ2-5|TRBV20-1
SGQGKQETQY
>TRBJ1-3|TRBV3-1
ASSTLNSFSGNTIY
>TRBJ1-6|TRBV6-1
AQGESSYNSPLH
>TRBJ1-3|TRBV18
ASSPPTGTGLGNTIY
>TRBJ1-1|TRBV12-5
ASGLVVGAPTEAF